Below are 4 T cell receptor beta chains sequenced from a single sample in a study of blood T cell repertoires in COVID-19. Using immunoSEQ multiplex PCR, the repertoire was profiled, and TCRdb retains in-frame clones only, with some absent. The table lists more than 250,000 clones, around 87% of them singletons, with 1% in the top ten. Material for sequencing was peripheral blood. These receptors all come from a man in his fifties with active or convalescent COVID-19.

This CDR3 is CAWSQPALMGTSVDTQYF. The CDR3 region has the DNA TGTGCCTGGAGTCAACCGGCTTTGATGGGGACTAGCGTAGATACGCAGTATTTT. This chain links TRBV30 with TRBJ2-3; 10 nucleotides agree with TRBD2. Germline CDR1 and CDR2: GTSNPN and SVGIG (reference sequence). Germline trimming cut 2 bases from V and 5 bases from J; bases unmatched to any gene: 16. The CDR3 spans 18 residues. The full variable domain, rest sourced from reference TRBV30 and TRBJ2-3, is SQTIHQWPATLVQPVGSPLSLECTVEGTSNPNLYWYRQAAGRGLQLLFYSVGIGQISSEVPQNLSASRPQDRQFILSSKKLLLSDSGFYLCAWSQPALMGTSVDTQYFGPGTRLTVL.

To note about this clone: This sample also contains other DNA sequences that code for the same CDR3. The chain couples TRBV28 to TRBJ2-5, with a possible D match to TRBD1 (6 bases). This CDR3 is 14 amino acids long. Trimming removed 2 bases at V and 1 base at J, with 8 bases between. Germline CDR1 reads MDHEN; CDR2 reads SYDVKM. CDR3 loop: CASSLGQSQETQYF. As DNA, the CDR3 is TGTGCCAGCAGTTTAGGACAGTCCCAAGAGACCCAGTACTTC.

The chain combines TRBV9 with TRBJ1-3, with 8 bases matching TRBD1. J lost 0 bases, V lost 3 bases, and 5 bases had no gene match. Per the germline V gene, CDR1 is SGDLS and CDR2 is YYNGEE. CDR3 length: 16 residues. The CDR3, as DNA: TGTGCCAGCAGCGCATACAGGGGGGCCTCTGGAAACACCATATATTTT. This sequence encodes CASSAYRGASGNTIYF.

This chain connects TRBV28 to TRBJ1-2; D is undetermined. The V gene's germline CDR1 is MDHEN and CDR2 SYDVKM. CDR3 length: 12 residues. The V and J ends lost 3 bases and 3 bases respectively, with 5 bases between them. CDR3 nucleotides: TGTGCCAGCAGTTTGTATGACTATGGCTACACCTTC. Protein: CASSLYDYGYTF.